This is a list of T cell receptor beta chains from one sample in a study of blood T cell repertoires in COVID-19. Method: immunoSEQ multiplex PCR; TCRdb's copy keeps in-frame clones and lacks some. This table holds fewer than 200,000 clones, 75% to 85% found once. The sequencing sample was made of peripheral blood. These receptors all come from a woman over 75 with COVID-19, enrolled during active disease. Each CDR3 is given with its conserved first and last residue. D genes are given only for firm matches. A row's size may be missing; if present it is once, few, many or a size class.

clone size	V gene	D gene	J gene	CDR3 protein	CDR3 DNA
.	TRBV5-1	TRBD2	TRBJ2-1	CASSQFSGGARYEQFF	TGCGCCAGCAGCCAATTTAGCGGGGGGGCGAGGTATGAGCAGTTCTTC
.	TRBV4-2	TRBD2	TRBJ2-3	CASSLGTSGRTDTQYF	TGTGCCAGCAGCCTCGGGACTAGCGGTAGGACAGATACGCAGTATTTT
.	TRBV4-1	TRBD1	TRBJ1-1	CASSQGTGETEAFF	TGCGCCAGCAGCCAGGGGACAGGGGAAACTGAAGCTTTCTTT
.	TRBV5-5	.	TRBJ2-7	CASSLRTGSREQYF	TGTGCCAGCAGCTTGCGTACAGGGTCCCGCGAGCAGTACTTC
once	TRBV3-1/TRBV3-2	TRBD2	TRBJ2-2	CASSQVSGRRGTGELFF	TGTGCCAGCAGCCAAGTTAGCGGGAGGAGAGGCACCGGGGAGCTGTTTTTT
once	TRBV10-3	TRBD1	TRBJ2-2	CAIKAGQGVGELFF	TGTGCCATCAAGGCGGGACAGGGGGTCGGGGAGCTGTTTTTT
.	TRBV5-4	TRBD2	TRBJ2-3	CASSGDSGGWTDTQYF	TGTGCCAGCAGCGGGGATAGCGGGGGGTGGACAGATACGCAGTATTTT
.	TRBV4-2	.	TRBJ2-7	CASSQDNLAGSYEQYF	TGTGCCAGCAGCCAAGATAATCTGGCGGGGTCCTACGAGCAGTACTTC
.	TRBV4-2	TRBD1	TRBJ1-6	CASSYKVQGASPLHF	TGTGCCAGCAGCTATAAGGTCCAGGGGGCATCACCCCTCCACTTT
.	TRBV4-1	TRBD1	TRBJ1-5	CASSQGLQGIGNQPQHF	TGCGCCAGCAGCCAGGGTTTACAGGGGATCGGCAATCAGCCCCAGCATTTT
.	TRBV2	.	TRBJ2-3	CASMRDWDTQYF	TGTGCCAGCATGCGCGACTGGGATACGCAGTATTTT
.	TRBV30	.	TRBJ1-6	CAWAGSYNSPLHF	TGTGCCTGGGCGGGTTCCTATAATTCACCCCTCCACTTT
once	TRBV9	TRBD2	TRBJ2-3	CASSVGVLAGEETQYF	TGTGCCAGCAGCGTAGGAGTCCTAGCGGGAGAGGAGACGCAGTATTTT
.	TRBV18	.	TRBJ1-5	CASSLDSNQPQHF	TGTGCCAGCTCACTAGACAGTAATCAGCCCCAGCATTTT
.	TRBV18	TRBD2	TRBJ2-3	CASSPLLAGDGDTQYF	TGTGCCAGCTCACCGCTACTAGCGGGAGACGGAGATACGCAGTATTTT
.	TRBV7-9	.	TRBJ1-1	CASSLERDFFPYTEAFF	TGTGCCAGCAGCTTAGAAAGGGACTTTTTTCCGTACACTGAAGCTTTCTTT
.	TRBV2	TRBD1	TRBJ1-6	CASRPDRGSPLHF	TGTGCCAGCAGACCAGACAGGGGTTCACCCCTCCACTTT
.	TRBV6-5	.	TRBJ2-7	CASSYSSGSTYEQYF	TGTGCCAGCAGTTACTCGAGCGGGTCGACCTACGAGCAGTACTTC
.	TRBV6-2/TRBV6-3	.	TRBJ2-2	CASSYAGITGELFF	TGTGCCAGCAGTTACGCGGGGATCACCGGGGAGCTGTTTTTT
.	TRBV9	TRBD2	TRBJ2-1	CASSPLAGGPNEQFF	TGTGCCAGCAGCCCACTAGCGGGGGGGCCCAATGAGCAGTTCTTC
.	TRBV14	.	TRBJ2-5	CASSQLGGRETQYF	TGTGCCAGCAGCCAGCTCGGGGGGCGGGAGACCCAGTACTTC
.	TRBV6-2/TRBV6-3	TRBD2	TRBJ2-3	CASSSLAGELDTQYF	TGTGCCAGCAGCTCACTAGCGGGAGAATTGGATACGCAGTATTTT
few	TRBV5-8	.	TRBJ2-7	CASSLEAGYYEQYF	TGTGCCAGCAGCTTGGAGGCGGGGTACTACGAGCAGTACTTC
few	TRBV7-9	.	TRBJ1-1	CASSPVGGSEAFF	TGTGCCAGCAGCCCGGTAGGAGGTTCTGAAGCTTTCTTT
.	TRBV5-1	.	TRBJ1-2	CASSWEGRGGYTF	TGCGCCAGCAGCTGGGAGGGAAGGGGTGGCTACACCTTC
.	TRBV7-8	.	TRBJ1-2	CASSLRSVPRYGYTF	TGTGCCAGCAGCCTTCGTTCCGTTCCGCGCTATGGCTACACCTTC
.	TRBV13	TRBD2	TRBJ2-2	CASSTGTSSGELFF	TGTGCCAGCAGCACCGGGACTAGCTCCGGGGAGCTGTTTTTT
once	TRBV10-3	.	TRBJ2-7	CAIRSTEAEQYF	TGTGCCATCAGATCCACGGAGGCCGAGCAGTACTTC
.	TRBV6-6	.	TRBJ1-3	CASSHHLLAPSGNTIYF	TGTGCCAGCAGTCACCATTTGTTGGCACCCTCTGGAAACACCATATATTTT
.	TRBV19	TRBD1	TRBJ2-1	CASSISGQDYNEQFF	TGTGCCAGTAGTATAAGTGGACAGGACTACAATGAGCAGTTCTTC
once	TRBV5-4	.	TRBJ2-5	CASSLDPGPWETQYF	TGTGCCAGCAGCTTGGACCCAGGCCCCTGGGAGACCCAGTACTTC
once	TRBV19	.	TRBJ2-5	CASRKREAGEETQYF	TGTGCCAGTAGAAAAAGGGAGGCCGGGGAAGAGACCCAGTACTTC
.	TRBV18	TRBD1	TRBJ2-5	CASSPTGGGGGFQETQYF	TGTGCCAGCTCACCAACAGGGGGCGGAGGTGGCTTTCAAGAGACCCAGTACTTC
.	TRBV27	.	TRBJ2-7	CASSFSPSYEQYF	TGTGCCAGCAGTTTTAGCCCCTCCTACGAGCAGTACTTC
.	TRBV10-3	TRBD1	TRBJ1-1	CAISEQPTGGYTEAFF	TGTGCCATCAGTGAGCAACCTACAGGGGGCTACACTGAAGCTTTCTTT
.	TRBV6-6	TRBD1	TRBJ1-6	CASSSWDRVNSPLHF	TGTGCCAGCAGTTCGTGGGACAGGGTAAACTCACCCCTCCACTTT